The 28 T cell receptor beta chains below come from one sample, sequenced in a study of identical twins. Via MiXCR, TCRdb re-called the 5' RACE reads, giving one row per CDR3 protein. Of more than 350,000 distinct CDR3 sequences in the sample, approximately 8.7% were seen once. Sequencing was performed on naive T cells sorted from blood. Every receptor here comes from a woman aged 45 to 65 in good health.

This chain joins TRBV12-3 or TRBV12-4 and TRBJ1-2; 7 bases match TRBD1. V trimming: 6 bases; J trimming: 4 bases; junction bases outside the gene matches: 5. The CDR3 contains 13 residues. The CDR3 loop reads CASSRQGGYGYTF. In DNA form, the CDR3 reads TGTGCCAGCAGCCGACAGGGTGGCTATGGCTACACCTTC.

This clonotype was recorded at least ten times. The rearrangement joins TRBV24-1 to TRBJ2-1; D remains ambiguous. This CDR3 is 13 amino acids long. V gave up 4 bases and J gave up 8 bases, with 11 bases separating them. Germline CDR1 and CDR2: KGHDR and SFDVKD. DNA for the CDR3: TGTGCCACCAGTGACGGCGGATTCGATGAGCAGTTCTTC. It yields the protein CATSDGGFDEQFF.

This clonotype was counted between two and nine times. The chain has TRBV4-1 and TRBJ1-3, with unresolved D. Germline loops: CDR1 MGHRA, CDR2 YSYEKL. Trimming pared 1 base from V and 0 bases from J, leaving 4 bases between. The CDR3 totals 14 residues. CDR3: CASSQVLSGNTIYF. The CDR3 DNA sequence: TGCGCCAGCAGCCAAGTCCTCTCTGGAAACACCATATATTTT.

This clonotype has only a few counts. This CDR3 reads CASSYRQLLGAQETQYF. The CDR3, as DNA: TGTGCCAGCAGTTACCGACAGCTATTGGGGGCACAAGAGACCCAGTACTTC. V is TRBV6-5 and J is TRBJ2-5; tentative D call: TRBD1 (6 bases). The CDR3 spans 17 residues. Germline-derived CDR1 and CDR2 are MNHEY and SVGAGI. The V end lost 2 bases, the J end lost 2 bases, and 18 bases lay between the germline ends.

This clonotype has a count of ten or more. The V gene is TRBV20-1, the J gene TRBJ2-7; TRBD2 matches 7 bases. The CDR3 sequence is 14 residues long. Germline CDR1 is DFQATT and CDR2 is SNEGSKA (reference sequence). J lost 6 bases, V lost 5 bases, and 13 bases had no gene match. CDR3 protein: CSAAIWGGRGEQYV. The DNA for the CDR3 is TGCAGTGCTGCGATATGGGGAGGGAGAGGCGAGCAGTACGTC.

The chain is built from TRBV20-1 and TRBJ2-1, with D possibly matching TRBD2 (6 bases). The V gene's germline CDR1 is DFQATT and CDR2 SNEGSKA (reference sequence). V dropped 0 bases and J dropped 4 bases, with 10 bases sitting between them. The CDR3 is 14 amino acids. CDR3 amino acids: CSARDAGRYNEQFF. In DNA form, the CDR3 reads TGCAGTGCTAGAGATGCGGGACGGTACAATGAGCAGTTCTTC.

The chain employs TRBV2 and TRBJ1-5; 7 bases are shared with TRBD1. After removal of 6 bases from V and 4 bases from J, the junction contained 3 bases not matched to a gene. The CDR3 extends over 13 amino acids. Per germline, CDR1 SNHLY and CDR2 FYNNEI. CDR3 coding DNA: TGTGCCAGCAGGGACAGGAGGAATCAGCCCCAGCATTTT. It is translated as CASRDRRNQPQHF. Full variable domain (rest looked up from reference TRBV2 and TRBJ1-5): EPEVTQTPSHQVTQMGQEVILRCVPISNHLYFYWYRQILGQKVEFLVSFYNNEISEKSEIFDDQFSVERPDGSNFTLKIRSTKLEDSAMYFCASRDRRNQPQHFGDGTRLSIL.

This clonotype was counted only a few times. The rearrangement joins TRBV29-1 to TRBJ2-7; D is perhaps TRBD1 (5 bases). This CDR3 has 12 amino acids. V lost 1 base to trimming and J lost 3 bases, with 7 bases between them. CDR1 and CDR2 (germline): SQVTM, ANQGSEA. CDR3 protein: CSVEGTNYEQYV. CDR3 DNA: TGCAGCGTTGAAGGGACAAACTACGAGCAGTACGTC.

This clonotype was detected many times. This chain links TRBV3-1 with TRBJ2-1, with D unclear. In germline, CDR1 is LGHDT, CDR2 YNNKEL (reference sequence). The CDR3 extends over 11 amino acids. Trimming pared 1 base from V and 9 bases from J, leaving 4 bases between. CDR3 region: CASSQGVEQFF. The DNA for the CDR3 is TGTGCCAGCAGCCAAGGGGTTGAGCAGTTCTTC.

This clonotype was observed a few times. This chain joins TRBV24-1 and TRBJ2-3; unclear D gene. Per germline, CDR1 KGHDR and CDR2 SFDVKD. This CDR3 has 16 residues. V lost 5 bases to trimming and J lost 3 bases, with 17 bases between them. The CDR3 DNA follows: TGTGCCACCAGTGCTTCCGGGCGGAATAGAACAGATACGCAGTATTTT. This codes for CATSASGRNRTDTQYF.

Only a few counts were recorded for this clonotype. The CDR3 DNA is TGTGCCAGCAGCCGGGGTCGGGAGCTGTTTTTT. It codes for CASSRGRELFF. V usage is TRBV7-8 and J usage is TRBJ2-2; a weak D match, TRBD2 (5 bases). Between the trimmed V and J ends, which lost 5 bases and 9 bases, there was a span of 7 bases. Germline values: CDR1 SGHVS, CDR2 FQNEAQ. This CDR3 is 11 amino acids long.

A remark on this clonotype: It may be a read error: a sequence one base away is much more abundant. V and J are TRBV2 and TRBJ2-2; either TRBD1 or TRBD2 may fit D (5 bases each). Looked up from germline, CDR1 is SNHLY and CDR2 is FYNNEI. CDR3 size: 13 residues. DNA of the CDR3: TGTGCCAGCAGGATACTATGGTCCGGGGACCTGTTTTTT. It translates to CASRILWSGDLFF.

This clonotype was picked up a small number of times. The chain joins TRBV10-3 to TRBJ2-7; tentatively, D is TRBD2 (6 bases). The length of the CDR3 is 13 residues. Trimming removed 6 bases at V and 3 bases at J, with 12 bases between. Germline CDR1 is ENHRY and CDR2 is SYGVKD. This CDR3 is CAISGMGGYEQYF. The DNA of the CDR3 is TGTGCCATCAGCGGGATGGGGGGCTACGAGCAGTACTTC.

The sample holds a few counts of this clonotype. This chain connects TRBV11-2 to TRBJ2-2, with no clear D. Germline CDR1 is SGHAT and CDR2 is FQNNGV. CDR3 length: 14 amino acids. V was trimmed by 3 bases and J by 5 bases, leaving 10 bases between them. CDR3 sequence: CASSFKVGTGELFF. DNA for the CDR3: TGTGCCAGCAGCTTTAAAGTGGGAACCGGGGAGCTGTTTTTT.

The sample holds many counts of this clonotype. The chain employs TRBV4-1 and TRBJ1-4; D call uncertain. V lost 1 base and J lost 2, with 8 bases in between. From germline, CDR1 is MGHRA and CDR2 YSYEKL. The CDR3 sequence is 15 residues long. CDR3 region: CASSQVLGTNEKLFF. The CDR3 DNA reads TGCGCCAGCAGCCAAGTCCTGGGTACTAATGAAAAACTGTTTTTT.

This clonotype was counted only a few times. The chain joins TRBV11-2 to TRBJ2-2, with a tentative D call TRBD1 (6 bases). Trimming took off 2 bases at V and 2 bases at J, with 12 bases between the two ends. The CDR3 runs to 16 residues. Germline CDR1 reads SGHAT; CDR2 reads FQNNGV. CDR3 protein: CASSLRRDINTGELFF. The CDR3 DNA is TGTGCCAGCAGCTTACGACGGGACATAAACACCGGGGAGCTGTTTTTT.

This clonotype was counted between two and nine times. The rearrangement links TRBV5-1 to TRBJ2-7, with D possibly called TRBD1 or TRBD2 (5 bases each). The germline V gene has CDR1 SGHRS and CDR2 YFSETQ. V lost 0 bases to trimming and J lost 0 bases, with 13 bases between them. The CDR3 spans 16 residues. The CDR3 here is CASSLEAGGPSYEQYF. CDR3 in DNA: TGCGCCAGCAGCTTGGAAGCTGGGGGTCCCTCCTACGAGCAGTACTTC. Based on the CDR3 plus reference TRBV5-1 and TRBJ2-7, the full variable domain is KAGVTQTPRYLIKTRGQQVTLSCSPISGHRSVSWYQQTPGQGLQFLFEYFSETQRNKGNFPGRFSGRQFSNSRSEMNVSTLELGDSALYLCASSLEAGGPSYEQYFGPGTRLTVT.

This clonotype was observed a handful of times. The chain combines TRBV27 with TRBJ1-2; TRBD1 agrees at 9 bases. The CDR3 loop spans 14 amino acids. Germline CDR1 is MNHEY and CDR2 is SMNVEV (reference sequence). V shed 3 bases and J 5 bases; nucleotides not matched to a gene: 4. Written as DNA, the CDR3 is TGTGCCAGCAGTTTCCCCGGGACAGGGTATGGCTACACCTTC. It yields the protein CASSFPGTGYGYTF.

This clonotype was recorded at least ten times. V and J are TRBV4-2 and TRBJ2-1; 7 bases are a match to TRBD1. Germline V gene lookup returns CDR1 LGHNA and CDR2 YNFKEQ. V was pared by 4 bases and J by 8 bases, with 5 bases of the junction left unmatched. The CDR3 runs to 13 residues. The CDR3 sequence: CASSPIGGYEQFF. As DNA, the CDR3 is TGTGCCAGCAGCCCTATAGGGGGCTATGAGCAGTTCTTC.

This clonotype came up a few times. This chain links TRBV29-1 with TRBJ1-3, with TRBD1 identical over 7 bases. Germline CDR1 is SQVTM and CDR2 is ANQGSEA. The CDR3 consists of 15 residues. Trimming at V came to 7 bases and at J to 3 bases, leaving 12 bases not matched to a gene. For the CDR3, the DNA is TGCAGCGCCGGGGCCCGGACAGGTTTTGGAAACACCATATATTTT. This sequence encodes CSAGARTGFGNTIYF.

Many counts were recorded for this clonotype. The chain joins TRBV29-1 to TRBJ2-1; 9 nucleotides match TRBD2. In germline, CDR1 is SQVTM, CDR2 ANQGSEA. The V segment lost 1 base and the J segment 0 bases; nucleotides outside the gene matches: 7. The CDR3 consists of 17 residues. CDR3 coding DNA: TGCAGCGTTGAAGGTCTAGCGGGAAAGAGCTCCTACAATGAGCAGTTCTTC. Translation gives CSVEGLAGKSSYNEQFF.

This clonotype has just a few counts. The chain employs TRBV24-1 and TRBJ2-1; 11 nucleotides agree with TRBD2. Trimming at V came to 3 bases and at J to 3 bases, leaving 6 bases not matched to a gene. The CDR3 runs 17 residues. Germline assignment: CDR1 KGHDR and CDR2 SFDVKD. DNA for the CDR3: TGTGCCACCAGTGATCCGTCCGGGACTAGCGGCTACAATGAGCAGTTCTTC. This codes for CATSDPSGTSGYNEQFF.

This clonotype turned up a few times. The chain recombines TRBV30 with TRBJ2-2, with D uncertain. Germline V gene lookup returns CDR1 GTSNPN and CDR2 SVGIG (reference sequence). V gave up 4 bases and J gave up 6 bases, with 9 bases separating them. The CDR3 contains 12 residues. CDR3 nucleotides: TGTGCCTGGACCCCCGGGCCCGGGGAGCTGTTTTTT. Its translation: CAWTPGPGELFF.

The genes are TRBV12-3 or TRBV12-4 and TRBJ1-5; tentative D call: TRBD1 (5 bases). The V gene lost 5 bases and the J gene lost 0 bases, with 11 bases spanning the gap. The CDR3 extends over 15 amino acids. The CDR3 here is CASSGGLSSNQPQHF. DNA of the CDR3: TGTGCCAGCAGTGGGGGACTGAGTAGCAATCAGCCCCAGCATTTT.

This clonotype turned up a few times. This CDR3 reads CASSQTSGRGELFF. The CDR3 DNA sequence: TGTGCCAGCAGCCAAACAAGCGGGAGAGGGGAGCTGTTTTTT. The chain links TRBV3-1 to TRBJ2-2; TRBD2 agrees at 8 bases. J lost 8 bases, V lost 2 bases, and 4 bases had no gene match. This CDR3 has 14 residues. Germline-derived CDR1 and CDR2 are LGHDT and YNNKEL (reference sequence).

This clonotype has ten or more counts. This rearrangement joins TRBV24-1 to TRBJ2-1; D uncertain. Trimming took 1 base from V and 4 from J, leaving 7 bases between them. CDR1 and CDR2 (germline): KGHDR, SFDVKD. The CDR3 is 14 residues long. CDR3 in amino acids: CATSDLTVYNEQFF. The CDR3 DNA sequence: TGTGCCACCAGTGATTTAACGGTTTACAATGAGCAGTTCTTC.

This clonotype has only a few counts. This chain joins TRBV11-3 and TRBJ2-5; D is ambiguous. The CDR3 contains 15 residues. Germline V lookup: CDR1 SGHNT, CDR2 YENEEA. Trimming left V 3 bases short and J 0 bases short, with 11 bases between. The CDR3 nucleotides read TGTGCCAGCAGCTTCTCACAGAACGACCAAGAGACCCAGTACTTC. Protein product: CASSFSQNDQETQYF.

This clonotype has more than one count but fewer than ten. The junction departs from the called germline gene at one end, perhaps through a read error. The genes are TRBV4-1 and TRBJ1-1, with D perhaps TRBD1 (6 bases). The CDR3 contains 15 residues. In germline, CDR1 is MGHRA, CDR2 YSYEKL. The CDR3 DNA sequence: TGCTCCAGCAGCCAGACGACAGGCCTCTACACTGAAGCTTTCTTT. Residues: CSSSQTTGLYTEAFF.